This entry describes one TCR beta chain. Its cognate antigen is unknown. This entry comes from a study of cytomegalovirus exposure and HLA in healthy donors. The CDR3 is made up of 15 amino acids. V was pared by 5 bases and J by 3 bases, with 17 bases between. Germline V gene sequence: CDR1 SGHNT, CDR2 YENEEA. The PCR contained 60 Vbeta and 13 Jbeta primers. Method: immunoSEQ multiplex PCR; TCRdb's copy keeps in-frame clones and lacks some. The sample table includes 100,000 to 150,000 clones. Study-level findings and limits: As immune exposure information, only CMV serostatus was available. Follow-up analysis later connected one missense variant in DCLRE1C with trimming of TCR beta V- and J-genes. In a later analysis, common viral pathogens appeared linked to several of the most significant clusters. HLA allele associations emerged for roughly 16,000 TCR beta sequences in a later analysis, at 0.05 false discovery rate.

V gene TRBV11-3 combines with J gene TRBJ2-7; the D gene is possibly TRBD2 (5 bases). Sequenced material: PBMCs. The receptor comes from a man aged 30-40 years in good health and CMV-seronegative. The CDR3 DNA is TGTGCCAGCAGCCTCCGGACGGGCGAGGGCTACGAGCAGTACTTC. Its protein is CASSLRTGEGYEQYF.